A selection of T cell receptor beta chains follows, all from one sample in a study of blood T cells in healthy people across ages. TCRdb processed the 5' RACE reads anew with MiXCR; each CDR3 protein has one entry. The sample contains under 1,000,000 distinct CDR3 sequences, 46% of which appear only once. Source material: blood. All receptors derive from a man older than 75 in good health. The CDR3 runs from the conserved cysteine through the conserved F or W. A D gene is named only where the DNA matches it firmly. Clone size is shown for a subset of rows, as once, few, many or a class of expanded clone.

v_call	clone_size	j_call	d_call	cdr3_aa	cdr3_nt
TRBV18	many	TRBJ2-3	TRBD1	CASTDRDRGSDTQYF	TGTGCCAGCACGGACCGGGACAGGGGATCAGATACGCAGTATTTT
TRBV18	NA	TRBJ1-4	NA	CASSPQTGQNEKLFF	TGTGCCAGCTCACCACAAACAGGGCAGAATGAAAAACTGTTTTTT
TRBV19	NA	TRBJ2-5	NA	CASSTAFGVETQYF	TGTGCCAGTAGTACTGCCTTCGGGGTGGAGACCCAGTACTTC
TRBV20-1	NA	TRBJ2-3	NA	CGARGGQGGTDTQYF	TGCGGTGCTAGGGGAGGTCAGGGGGGCACAGATACGCAGTATTTT
TRBV5-1	NA	TRBJ1-4	TRBD1	CASSLATLQGAGEKLFF	TGCGCCAGCAGCTTAGCGACACTACAGGGGGCCGGTGAAAAACTGTTTTTT
TRBV5-1	NA	TRBJ2-2	TRBD1	CASNPGQGITGELFF	TGCGCCAGCAATCCGGGACAGGGGATCACCGGGGAGCTGTTTTTT
TRBV28	NA	TRBJ1-1	NA	CASSFITGLDTEAFF	TGTGCCAGCAGTTTCATTACAGGACTCGACACTGAAGCTTTCTTT
TRBV6-6	NA	TRBJ2-5	TRBD1	CASSYRDREETQYF	TGTGCCAGCAGTTACCGGGACAGGGAGGAGACCCAGTACTTC
TRBV15	NA	TRBJ2-1	NA	CATSRPGHSYNEQFF	TGTGCCACCAGCCGCCCGGGGCACTCCTACAATGAGCAGTTCTTC
TRBV5-1	NA	TRBJ2-2	NA	CASSRGQNTGELFF	TGCGCCAGCAGTAGAGGGCAGAACACCGGGGAGCTGTTTTTT
TRBV20-1	few	TRBJ2-1	NA	CSARPAANEQFF	TGCAGTGCAAGGCCGGCCGCCAATGAGCAGTTCTTC
TRBV12-3/TRBV12-4	NA	TRBJ2-4	NA	CASSKRPGSPEYF	TGTGCCAGCAGTAAGCGCCCCGGGTCTCCTGAGTACTTC
TRBV6-5	NA	TRBJ2-5	NA	CASSYSGTEQYF	TGTGCCAGCAGTTACTCCGGGACTGAGCAGTACTTC
TRBV27	NA	TRBJ2-3	NA	CASSSLASRTDTQYF	TGTGCCAGCAGTTCATTAGCGTCCCGCACAGATACGCAGTATTTT
TRBV5-5	many	TRBJ2-3	NA	CASSFLSGADTQYF	TGTGCCAGCAGCTTCCTTAGCGGAGCAGATACGCAGTATTTT
TRBV7-3	once	TRBJ2-1	TRBD2	CVNWLAEYNEQFF	TGTGTCAACTGGCTAGCGGAGTACAATGAGCAGTTCTTC
TRBV27	NA	TRBJ2-1	TRBD1	CASSSRQGDDEQFF	TGTGCCAGCAGTTCAAGACAGGGGGATGATGAGCAGTTCTTC
TRBV29-1	few	TRBJ2-4	NA	CSVERLTEIQYF	TGCAGCGTTGAAAGGCTGACTGAGATTCAGTACTTC
TRBV20-1	NA	TRBJ2-7	TRBD2	CSARDRVAGVRNEQYF	TGCAGTGCAAGAGATCGGGTAGCGGGAGTACGCAATGAGCAGTACTTC
TRBV4-1	NA	TRBJ1-4	NA	CASSPAPNGANEKLFF	TGCGCCAGCAGCCCGGCCCCCAACGGCGCTAATGAAAAACTGTTTTTT
TRBV29-1	many	TRBJ2-7	TRBD1	CSGDRGSVDEQYF	TGCAGCGGGGACAGAGGATCGGTGGACGAGCAGTACTTC
TRBV12-3/TRBV12-4	many	TRBJ2-1	NA	CASRISGYNEQFF	TGTGCCAGCAGGATTAGCGGTTACAATGAGCAGTTCTTC
TRBV20-1	NA	TRBJ2-3	NA	CSARDDRVGTDTQYF	TGCAGTGCTAGAGACGACAGAGTCGGCACAGATACGCAGTATTTT
TRBV20-1	NA	TRBJ2-7	NA	CSARDPPTASSEQYF	TGCAGTGCTAGAGACCCACCGACAGCCTCCTCCGAGCAGTACTTC
TRBV6-2/TRBV6-3	NA	TRBJ1-3	NA	CASSYQGPGAGNTIYF	TGTGCCAGCAGTTACCAAGGCCCGGGTGCTGGAAACACCATATATTTT
TRBV6-5	NA	TRBJ2-3	NA	CASRAGTPDADTQYF	TGTGCCAGCAGGGCCGGGACTCCCGACGCGGATACGCAGTATTTT
TRBV5-1	many	TRBJ2-7	TRBD1	CASSLGGSEQYF	TGTGCCAGCAGCTTAGGGGGCTCCGAGCAGTACTTC
TRBV6-4	NA	TRBJ2-7	NA	CASSVEWVSSYNEQYF	TGTGCCAGCAGTGTCGAGTGGGTCAGCTCCTACAATGAGCAGTACTTC
TRBV29-1	NA	TRBJ2-3	TRBD2	CSVEDWISGRADTQYF	TGCAGCGTTGAAGATTGGATTAGCGGGAGGGCGGATACGCAGTATTTT
TRBV20-1	NA	TRBJ2-5	TRBD1	CSANHRGSQETQYF	TGCAGTGCCAACCACAGGGGAAGCCAAGAGACCCAGTACTTC
TRBV6-1	NA	TRBJ2-5	TRBD1	CASRRGPVEYEQYF	TGTGCCAGCAGAAGGGGGCCCGTAGAGTATGAGCAGTACTTC
TRBV6-2/TRBV6-3	once	TRBJ2-1	NA	CASREGGYEQFF	TGTGCCAGCAGAGAAGGGGGATACGAGCAGTTCTTC
TRBV11-2	NA	TRBJ1-5	NA	CACSLDLGLEQPQHF	TGTGCCTGCAGCTTAGATCTGGGGTTGGAGCAGCCCCAGCATTTT
TRBV20-1	NA	TRBJ2-7	TRBD2	CSAGKSGRGHEQYF	TGCAGTGCTGGGAAGAGCGGGAGGGGACATGAGCAGTACTTC
TRBV7-2	few	TRBJ2-5	TRBD2	CASSRSSAAGRGETQYF	TGTGCCAGCAGCCGTAGCAGCGCAGCGGGAAGAGGGGAGACCCAGTACTTC
TRBV20-1	NA	TRBJ2-7	NA	CSARAGHSYEQYF	TGCAGTGCTAGAGCGGGACACTCCTACGAGCAGTACTTC
TRBV5-1	few	TRBJ2-1	NA	CASSLALRVDEQFF	TGCGCCAGCAGCTTGGCTTTGAGGGTGGATGAGCAGTTCTTC
TRBV4-1	once	TRBJ2-7	TRBD2	CASSQEGLVAEQYF	TGCGCCAGCAGCCAGGAGGGACTAGTTGCTGAGCAGTACTTC
TRBV29-1	few	TRBJ1-1	NA	CSVERGAGNTEAFF	TGCAGCGTTGAGAGGGGGGCGGGGAACACTGAAGCTTTCTTT
TRBV6-5	NA	TRBJ2-5	NA	CASSYDGQETQYF	TGTGCCAGCAGTTACGATGGGCAAGAGACCCAGTACTTC
TRBV6-4	NA	TRBJ1-2	NA	CASSDTGTYGYTF	TGTGCCAGCAGTGACACAGGGACCTATGGCTACACCTTC
TRBV24-1	few	TRBJ2-5	NA	CATSDVGVLGKTQYF	TGTGCCACCAGTGATGTGGGAGTGTTGGGAAAGACCCAGTACTTC
TRBV2	NA	TRBJ2-3	TRBD2	CASSNGLAASTDTQYF	TGTGCCAGCAGTAATGGACTAGCGGCGAGCACAGATACGCAGTATTTT
TRBV7-2	NA	TRBJ2-1	NA	CASRRDPTMDEQFF	TGTGCCAGCAGGCGGGACCCTACAATGGATGAGCAGTTCTTC
TRBV7-9	NA	TRBJ2-4	NA	CASSPQGLLAKNIQYF	TGTGCCAGCAGCCCTCAGGGACTGCTAGCCAAAAACATTCAGTACTTC
TRBV29-1	NA	TRBJ2-3	TRBD2	CSVGGLAGADTQYF	TGCAGCGTTGGCGGACTAGCGGGCGCAGATACGCAGTATTTT
TRBV28	few	TRBJ2-1	NA	CASSRLSINNEQFF	TGTGCCAGCAGTCGGTTAAGTATCAACAATGAGCAGTTCTTC